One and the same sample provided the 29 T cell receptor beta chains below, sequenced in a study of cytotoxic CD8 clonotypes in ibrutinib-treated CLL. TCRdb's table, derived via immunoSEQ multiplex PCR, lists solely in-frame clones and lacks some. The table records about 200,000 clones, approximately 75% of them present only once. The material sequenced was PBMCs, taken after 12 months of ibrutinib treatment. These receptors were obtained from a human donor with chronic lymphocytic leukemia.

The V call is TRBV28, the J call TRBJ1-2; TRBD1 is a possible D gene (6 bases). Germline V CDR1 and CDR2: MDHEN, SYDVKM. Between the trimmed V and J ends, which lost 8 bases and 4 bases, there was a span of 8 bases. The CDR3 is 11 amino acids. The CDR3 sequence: CASSDSYGYTF. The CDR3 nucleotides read TGTGCCAGCTCGGACAGCTATGGCTACACCTTC.

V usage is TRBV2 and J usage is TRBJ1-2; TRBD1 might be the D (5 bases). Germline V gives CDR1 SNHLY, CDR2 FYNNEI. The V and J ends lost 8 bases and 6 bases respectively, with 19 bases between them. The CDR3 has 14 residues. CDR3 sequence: CASVDGGLSHGYTF. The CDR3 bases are TGTGCCAGCGTGGATGGGGGGTTGTCTCATGGCTACACCTTC.

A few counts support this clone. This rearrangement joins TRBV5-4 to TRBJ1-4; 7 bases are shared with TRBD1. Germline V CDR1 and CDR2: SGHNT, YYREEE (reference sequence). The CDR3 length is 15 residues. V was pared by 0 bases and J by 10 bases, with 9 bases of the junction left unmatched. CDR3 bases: TGTGCCAGCAGCTTGGAGGCCCATCCAGGGGGAAAACTGTTTTTT. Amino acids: CASSLEAHPGGKLFF.

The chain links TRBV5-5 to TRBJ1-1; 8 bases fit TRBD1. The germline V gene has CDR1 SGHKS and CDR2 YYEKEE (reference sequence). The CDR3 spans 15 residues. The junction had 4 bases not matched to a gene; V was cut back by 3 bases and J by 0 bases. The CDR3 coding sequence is TGTGCCAGCAGCTGGGCCAGGGGGCTGAACACTGAAGCTTTCTTT. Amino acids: CASSWARGLNTEAFF.

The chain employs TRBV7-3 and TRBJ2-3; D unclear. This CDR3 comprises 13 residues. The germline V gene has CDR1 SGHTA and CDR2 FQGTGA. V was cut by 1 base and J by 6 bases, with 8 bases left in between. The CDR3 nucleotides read TGTGCCAGCAGCTTAATCACGACGGATACGCAGTATTTT. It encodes CASSLITTDTQYF. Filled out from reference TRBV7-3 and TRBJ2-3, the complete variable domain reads GAGVSQTPSNKVTEKGKYVELRCDPISGHTALYWYRQSLGQGPEFLIYFQGTGAADDSGLPNDRFFAVRPEGSVSTLKIQRTERGDSAVYLCASSLITTDTQYFGPGTRLTVL.

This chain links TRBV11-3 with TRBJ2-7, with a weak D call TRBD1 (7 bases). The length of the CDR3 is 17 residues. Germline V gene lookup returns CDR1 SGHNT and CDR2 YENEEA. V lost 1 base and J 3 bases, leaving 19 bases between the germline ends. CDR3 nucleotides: TGTGCCAGCAGCTTAGGCCGGCGGGATGCAGGGGGCTACGAGCAGTACTTC. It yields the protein CASSLGRRDAGGYEQYF.

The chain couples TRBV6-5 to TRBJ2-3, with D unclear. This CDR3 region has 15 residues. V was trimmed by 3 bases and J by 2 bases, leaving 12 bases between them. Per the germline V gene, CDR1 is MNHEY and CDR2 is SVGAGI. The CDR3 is CASSYGLPHTDTQYF. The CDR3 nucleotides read TGTGCCAGCAGTTATGGGCTTCCCCACACAGATACGCAGTATTTT.

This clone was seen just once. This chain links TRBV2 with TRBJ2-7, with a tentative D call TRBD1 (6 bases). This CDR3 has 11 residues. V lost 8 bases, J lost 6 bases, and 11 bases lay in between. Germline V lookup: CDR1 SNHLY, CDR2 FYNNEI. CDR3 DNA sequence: TGTGCCAGCCGGACAGCCGCCGAGCAGTACTTC. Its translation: CASRTAAEQYF.

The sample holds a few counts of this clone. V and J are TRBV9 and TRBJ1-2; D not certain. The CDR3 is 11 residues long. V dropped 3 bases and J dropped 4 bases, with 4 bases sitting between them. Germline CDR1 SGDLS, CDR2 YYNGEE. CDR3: CASSATYGYTF. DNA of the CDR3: TGTGCCAGCAGCGCCACCTATGGCTACACCTTC.

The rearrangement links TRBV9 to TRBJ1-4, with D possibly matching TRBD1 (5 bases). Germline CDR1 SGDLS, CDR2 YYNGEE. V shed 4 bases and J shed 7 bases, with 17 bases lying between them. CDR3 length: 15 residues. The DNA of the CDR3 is TGTGCCAGCAGCCCTACTCTCGGGGGTACTGAAAAACTGTTTTTT. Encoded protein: CASSPTLGGTEKLFF.

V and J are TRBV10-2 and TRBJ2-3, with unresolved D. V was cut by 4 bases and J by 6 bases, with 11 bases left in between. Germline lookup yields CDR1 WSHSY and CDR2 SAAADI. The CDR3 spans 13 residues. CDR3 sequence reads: CASSALVRDTQYF. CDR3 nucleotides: TGCGCCAGCAGTGCCCTCGTGAGGGATACGCAGTATTTT.

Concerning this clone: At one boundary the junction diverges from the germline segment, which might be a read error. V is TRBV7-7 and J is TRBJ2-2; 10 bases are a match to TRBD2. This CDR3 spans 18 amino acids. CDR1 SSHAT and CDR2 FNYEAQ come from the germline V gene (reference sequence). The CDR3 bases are TGTGCTAGCAGCTTAGAGGGCCGTACTAGCGGGGACACCGGGGAGCTGTTTTTT. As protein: CASSLEGRTSGDTGELFF.

CDR3 loop: CASSVEVGGGTNYGYTF. The CDR3 nucleotides are TGTGCCAGCAGCGTAGAGGTCGGGGGGGGAACAAACTATGGCTACACCTTC. The chain is built from TRBV9 and TRBJ1-2; a possible D gene is TRBD1 (5 bases). Trimming pared 0 bases from V and 2 bases from J, leaving 17 bases between. The CDR3 totals 17 residues. CDR1 and CDR2 from the germline V gene are SGDLS and YYNGEE.

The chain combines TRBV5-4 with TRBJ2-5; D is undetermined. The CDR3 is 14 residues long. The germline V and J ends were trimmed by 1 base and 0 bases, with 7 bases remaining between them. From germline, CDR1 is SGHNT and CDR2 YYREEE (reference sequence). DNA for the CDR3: TGTGCCAGCAGCTTGTGGCAGGACCAAGAGACCCAGTACTTC. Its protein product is CASSLWQDQETQYF.

As DNA, the CDR3 is TGTGCCAGCAGCGCCCGGGATCGGGAGACCCAGTACTTC. Its translation: CASSARDRETQYF. The gene calls are TRBV7-6 and TRBJ2-5, with D perhaps TRBD2 (5 bases). The ends were cut back, 5 bases at V and 5 bases at J, with 12 bases in the middle. There are 13 residues in the CDR3. Germline loops: CDR1 SGHVS, CDR2 FNYEAQ.

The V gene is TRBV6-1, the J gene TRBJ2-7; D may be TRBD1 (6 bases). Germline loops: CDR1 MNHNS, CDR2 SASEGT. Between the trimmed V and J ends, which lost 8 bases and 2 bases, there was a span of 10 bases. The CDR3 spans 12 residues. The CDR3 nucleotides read TGTGCCAGCGAGGGGGATACCTACGAGCAGTACTTC. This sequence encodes CASEGDTYEQYF.

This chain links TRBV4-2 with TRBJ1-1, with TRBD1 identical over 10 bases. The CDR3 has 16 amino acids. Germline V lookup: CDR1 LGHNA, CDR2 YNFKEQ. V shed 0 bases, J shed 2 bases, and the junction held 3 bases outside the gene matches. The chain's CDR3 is CASSQDWTGGNTEAFF. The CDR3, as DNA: TGTGCCAGCAGCCAAGATTGGACAGGGGGTAACACTGAAGCTTTCTTT.

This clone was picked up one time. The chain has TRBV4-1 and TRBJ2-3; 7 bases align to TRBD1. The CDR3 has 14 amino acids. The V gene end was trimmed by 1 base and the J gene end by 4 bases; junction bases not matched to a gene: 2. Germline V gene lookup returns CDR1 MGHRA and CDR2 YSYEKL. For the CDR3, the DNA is TGCGCCAGCAGCCAAGTTAGGGGGCCAGATACGCAGTATTTT. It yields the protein CASSQVRGPDTQYF.

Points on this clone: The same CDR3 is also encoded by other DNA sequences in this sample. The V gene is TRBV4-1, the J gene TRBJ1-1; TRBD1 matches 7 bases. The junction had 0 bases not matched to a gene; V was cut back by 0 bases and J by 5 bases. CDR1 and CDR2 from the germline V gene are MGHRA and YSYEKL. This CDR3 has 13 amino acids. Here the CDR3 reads CASSQDRGTEAFF. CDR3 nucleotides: TGCGCCAGCAGCCAAGACAGGGGGACTGAAGCTTTCTTT.

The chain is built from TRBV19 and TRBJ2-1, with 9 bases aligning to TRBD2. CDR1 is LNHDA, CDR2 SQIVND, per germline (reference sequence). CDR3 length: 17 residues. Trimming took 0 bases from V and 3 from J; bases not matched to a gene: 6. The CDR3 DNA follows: TGTGCCAGTAGTATAGATTCGGTAGCGGGAGACTACAATGAGCAGTTCTTC. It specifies CASSIDSVAGDYNEQFF. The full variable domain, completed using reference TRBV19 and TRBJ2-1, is DGGITQSPKYLFRKEGQNVTLSCEQNLNHDAMYWYRQDPGQGLRLIYYSQIVNDFQKGDIAEGYSVSREKKESFPLTVTSAQKNPTAFYLCASSIDSVAGDYNEQFFGPGTRLTVL.

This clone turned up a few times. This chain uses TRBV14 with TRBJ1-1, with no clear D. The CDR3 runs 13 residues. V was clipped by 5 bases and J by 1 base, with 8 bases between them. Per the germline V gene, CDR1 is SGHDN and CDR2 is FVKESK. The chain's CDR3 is CASSNTKNTEAFF. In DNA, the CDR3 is TGTGCCAGCAGCAATACCAAGAACACTGAAGCTTTCTTT.

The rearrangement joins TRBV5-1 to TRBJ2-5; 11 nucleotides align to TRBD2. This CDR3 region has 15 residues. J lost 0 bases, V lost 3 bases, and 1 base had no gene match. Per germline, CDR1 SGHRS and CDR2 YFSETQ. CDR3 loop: CASSSSGRNQETQYF. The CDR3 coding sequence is TGCGCCAGCAGCTCTAGCGGGAGGAACCAAGAGACCCAGTACTTC.

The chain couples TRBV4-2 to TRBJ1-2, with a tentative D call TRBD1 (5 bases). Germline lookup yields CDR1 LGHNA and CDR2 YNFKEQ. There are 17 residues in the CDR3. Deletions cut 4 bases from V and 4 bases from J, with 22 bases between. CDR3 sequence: CASSRPEQTEPSYGYTF. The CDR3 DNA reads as TGTGCCAGCAGCCGTCCAGAGCAGACAGAGCCCTCCTATGGCTACACCTTC.

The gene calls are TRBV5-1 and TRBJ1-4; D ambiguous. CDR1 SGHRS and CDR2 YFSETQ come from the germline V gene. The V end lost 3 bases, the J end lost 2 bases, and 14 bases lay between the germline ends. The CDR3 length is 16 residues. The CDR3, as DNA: TGCGCCAGCAGCTGGGTCGGTACGTGGACTAATGAAAAACTGTTTTTT. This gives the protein CASSWVGTWTNEKLFF.

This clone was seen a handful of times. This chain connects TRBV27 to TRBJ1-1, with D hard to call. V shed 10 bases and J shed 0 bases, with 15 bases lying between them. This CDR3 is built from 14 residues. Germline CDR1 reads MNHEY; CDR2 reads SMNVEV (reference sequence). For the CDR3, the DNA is TGTGCCACCATGAAGACGGGCTTGAACACTGAAGCTTTCTTT. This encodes CATMKTGLNTEAFF.

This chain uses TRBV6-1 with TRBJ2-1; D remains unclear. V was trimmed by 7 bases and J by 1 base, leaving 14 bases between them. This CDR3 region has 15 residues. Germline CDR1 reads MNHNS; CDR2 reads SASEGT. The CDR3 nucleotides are TGTGCCAGCACCTCCTCGGTAGGGTCCTACAATGAGCAGTTCTTC. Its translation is CASTSSVGSYNEQFF.

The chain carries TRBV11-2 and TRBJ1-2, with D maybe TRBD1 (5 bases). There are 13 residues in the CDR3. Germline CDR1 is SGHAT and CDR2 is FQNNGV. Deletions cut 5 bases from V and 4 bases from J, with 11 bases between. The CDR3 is CASSLVDSYGYTF. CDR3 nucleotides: TGTGCCAGCAGCCTTGTCGACAGCTATGGCTACACCTTC.

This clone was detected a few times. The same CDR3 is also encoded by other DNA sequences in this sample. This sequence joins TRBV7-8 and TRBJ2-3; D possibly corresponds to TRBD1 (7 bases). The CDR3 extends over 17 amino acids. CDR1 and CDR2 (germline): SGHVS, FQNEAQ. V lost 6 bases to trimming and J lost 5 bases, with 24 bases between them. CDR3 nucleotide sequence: TGTGCCAGCAGTCCAGGGGAACAGGGGAGGAGGGTAGATACGCAGTATTTT. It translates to CASSPGEQGRRVDTQYF. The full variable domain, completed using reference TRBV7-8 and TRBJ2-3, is GAGVSQSPRYKVAKRGQDVALRCDPISGHVSLFWYQQALGQGPEFLTYFQNEAQLDKSGLPSDRFFAERPEGSVSTLKIQRTQQEDSAVYLCASSPGEQGRRVDTQYFGPGTRLTVL.

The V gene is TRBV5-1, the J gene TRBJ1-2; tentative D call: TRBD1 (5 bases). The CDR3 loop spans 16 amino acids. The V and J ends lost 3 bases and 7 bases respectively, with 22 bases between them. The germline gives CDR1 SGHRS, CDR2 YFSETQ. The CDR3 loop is CASSSSGARGAGGYTF. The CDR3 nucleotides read TGCGCCAGCAGCTCTTCTGGGGCGCGGGGAGCGGGTGGCTACACCTTC.